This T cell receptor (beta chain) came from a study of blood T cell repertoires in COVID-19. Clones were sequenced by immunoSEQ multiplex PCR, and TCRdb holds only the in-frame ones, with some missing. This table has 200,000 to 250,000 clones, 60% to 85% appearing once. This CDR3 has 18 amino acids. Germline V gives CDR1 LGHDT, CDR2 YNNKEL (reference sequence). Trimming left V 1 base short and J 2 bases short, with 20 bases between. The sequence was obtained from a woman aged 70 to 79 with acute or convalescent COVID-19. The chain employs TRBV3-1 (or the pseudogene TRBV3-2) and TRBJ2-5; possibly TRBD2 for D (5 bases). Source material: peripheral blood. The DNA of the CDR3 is TGTGCCAGCAGCCAAGGAAGCGCGGGCTGGCGACTTCAAGAGACCCAGTACTTC. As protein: CASSQGSAGWRLQETQYF.